The clone carrying this T cell receptor (beta chain) was found many times. As yet, its antigen is unknown. CDR1 and CDR2 from the germline V gene are DFQATT and SNEGSKA (reference sequence). V shed 2 bases, J shed 3 bases, and the junction held 9 bases outside the gene matches. CDR3 length: 16 amino acids. The data are from a study of T-cell reconstitution after alpha-beta-depleted transplantation in children. Whole-study results and caveats: Newly produced T cells mostly accounted for T-cell counts and diversity one year post-transplant. At day 60, the high TCRbeta diversity found in some patients originated from recipient T cells and thymic progenitors that had survived. Several hundred expanded graft clones reportedly supplied alpha-beta T cells about two months after transplant.

Unique molecular identifiers were used in preparing the TCRbeta library. TCRdb processed the PCR reads anew with MiXCR; each CDR3 protein has one entry. This table holds approximately 9,000 distinct CDR3 sequences, approximately 16% found once. This clonotype was sampled from a girl under three years old who had a stem cell transplant for combined immunodeficiency, so the T cells may come from the graft donor. The chain links TRBV20-1 to TRBJ1-4, with 7 nucleotides matching TRBD1. Sequenced material: PBMCs, mostly from graft donor cells, taken 60 days after TCRalphabeta/CD19-depleted stem cell transplant. The CDR3 spells CSARKYRGTPNEKLFF. The CDR3 DNA follows: TGCAGTGCTAGAAAATACAGGGGAACCCCTAATGAAAAACTGTTTTTT.